The rows below give T cell receptor beta chains drawn from one sample of a study of Ad26.COV2.S vaccination and SARS-CoV-2 variants. Only in-frame clones appear in the TCRdb table, and some are missing; sequencing was by immunoSEQ multiplex PCR. The sample shows around 310,000 clones, around 90% of them seen only once. The specimen was peripheral blood, collected in a trial of Ad26.COV2.S vaccine versus placebo. The source is a person between 18 and 65 years old who received the Ad26.COV2.S COVID-19 vaccine or a placebo. CDR3s include the opening cysteine and the closing phenylalanine or tryptophan. Fields, in order: clone size, J gene, V gene, CDR3 protein. The size field is filled for only some rows; it gives once, few, many or a size class.

clone size: .; J gene: TRBJ1-1; V gene: TRBV10-3; CDR3 protein: CAISESSGARAEAFF
clone size: .; J gene: TRBJ1-2; V gene: TRBV4-1; CDR3 protein: CASSQGTLDSNGYTF
clone size: .; J gene: TRBJ1-2; V gene: TRBV2; CDR3 protein: CASSEAGPDSFYGYTF
clone size: .; J gene: TRBJ1-1; V gene: TRBV4-3; CDR3 protein: CASSPRGETTEAFF
clone size: .; J gene: TRBJ2-2; V gene: TRBV6-2/TRBV6-3; CDR3 protein: CASSYFGGGSTGELFF
clone size: .; J gene: TRBJ1-4; V gene: TRBV4-1; CDR3 protein: CASTRTGQGEKLFF
clone size: once; J gene: TRBJ1-1; V gene: TRBV7-3; CDR3 protein: CASSFRREQEAFF
clone size: .; J gene: TRBJ1-2; V gene: TRBV13; CDR3 protein: CASSFEESYGYTF
clone size: .; J gene: TRBJ1-2; V gene: TRBV27; CDR3 protein: CASRPGTGYGYTF
clone size: .; J gene: TRBJ2-5; V gene: TRBV5-7; CDR3 protein: CASSGQGAGETQYF
clone size: .; J gene: TRBJ2-2; V gene: TRBV5-1; CDR3 protein: CASSSPPNTGELFF
clone size: .; J gene: TRBJ1-1; V gene: TRBV12-3/TRBV12-4; CDR3 protein: CASSLRFNSEAFF
clone size: .; J gene: TRBJ1-2; V gene: TRBV28; CDR3 protein: CASSFLALNYGYTF
clone size: .; J gene: TRBJ2-7; V gene: TRBV11-2; CDR3 protein: CASSPTAVSSYEQYF
clone size: .; J gene: TRBJ1-1; V gene: TRBV7-9; CDR3 protein: CASSPPLGPGDFF
clone size: .; J gene: TRBJ1-5; V gene: TRBV5-6; CDR3 protein: CASNLGGGNQPQHF
clone size: .; J gene: TRBJ2-2; V gene: TRBV6-5; CDR3 protein: CASRAGLNTGELFF
clone size: .; J gene: TRBJ2-3; V gene: TRBV6-5; CDR3 protein: CASFNSGRSSTQYF
clone size: .; J gene: TRBJ1-2; V gene: TRBV5-6; CDR3 protein: CASSFFRQVDGYTF
clone size: once; J gene: TRBJ1-1; V gene: TRBV7-2; CDR3 protein: CASSYTTGLVEAFF
clone size: .; J gene: TRBJ1-1; V gene: TRBV13; CDR3 protein: CASSITTETNTEAFF
clone size: .; J gene: TRBJ2-1; V gene: TRBV24-1; CDR3 protein: CATSSIGSNEQFF
clone size: .; J gene: TRBJ2-1; V gene: TRBV6-6; CDR3 protein: CASGSRGIQNEQFF
clone size: .; J gene: TRBJ1-4; V gene: TRBV18; CDR3 protein: CASSPSTGIPPEKLFF
clone size: .; J gene: TRBJ1-2; V gene: TRBV4-3; CDR3 protein: CASSHTGGSSYGYTF
clone size: .; J gene: TRBJ1-1; V gene: TRBV7-9; CDR3 protein: CASIPLQVPYMNTEAFF
clone size: .; J gene: TRBJ1-1; V gene: TRBV18; CDR3 protein: CASSPRSDLGNTEAFF
clone size: .; J gene: TRBJ2-3; V gene: TRBV11-2; CDR3 protein: CASSLIAGDTDTQYF
clone size: .; J gene: TRBJ2-5; V gene: TRBV29-1; CDR3 protein: CSVGSAQKETQYF
clone size: .; J gene: TRBJ1-5; V gene: TRBV2; CDR3 protein: CASGPGTGIWSQPQHF
clone size: few; J gene: TRBJ1-4; V gene: TRBV5-4; CDR3 protein: CASTKGGTEKLFF
clone size: .; J gene: TRBJ1-1; V gene: TRBV6-5; CDR3 protein: CASSPMDSLNTEAFF
clone size: .; J gene: TRBJ1-1; V gene: TRBV6-5; CDR3 protein: CASSSTGFDNTEAFF
clone size: .; J gene: TRBJ1-4; V gene: TRBV12-5; CDR3 protein: CASGSPGQGHEKLFF
clone size: .; J gene: TRBJ1-1; V gene: TRBV28; CDR3 protein: CASSSPGTANTEAFF
clone size: .; J gene: TRBJ1-1; V gene: TRBV28; CDR3 protein: CASSFADGGQNTEAFF
clone size: .; J gene: TRBJ1-2; V gene: TRBV7-9; CDR3 protein: CASSLVGGYGYTF
clone size: .; J gene: TRBJ1-1; V gene: TRBV28; CDR3 protein: CASSFIGSGRLNTEAFF
clone size: .; J gene: TRBJ1-6; V gene: TRBV10-1; CDR3 protein: CASSDSGLRSPLHF
clone size: .; J gene: TRBJ2-1; V gene: TRBV4-1; CDR3 protein: CASSQVGGNEQFF
clone size: .; J gene: TRBJ1-1; V gene: TRBV19; CDR3 protein: CASSIVVGMNTEAFF
clone size: .; J gene: TRBJ1-4; V gene: TRBV7-2; CDR3 protein: CASSPDRGYEKLFF
clone size: .; J gene: TRBJ1-1; V gene: TRBV9; CDR3 protein: CASSLTTDMNTEAFF
clone size: .; J gene: TRBJ2-3; V gene: TRBV2; CDR3 protein: CASSRSGQDTNTQYF
clone size: .; J gene: TRBJ1-2; V gene: TRBV27; CDR3 protein: CASSSHREWWDGYTF
clone size: .; J gene: TRBJ2-1; V gene: TRBV2; CDR3 protein: CASSRAGGRYNEQFF
clone size: .; J gene: TRBJ1-1; V gene: TRBV7-8; CDR3 protein: CASSRGPLTGGNTEAFF
clone size: .; J gene: TRBJ2-1; V gene: TRBV9; CDR3 protein: CASSGPLSLNEQFF
clone size: .; J gene: TRBJ1-1; V gene: TRBV6-5; CDR3 protein: CASSQTGGGTEAFF
clone size: .; J gene: TRBJ2-7; V gene: TRBV29-1; CDR3 protein: CSVVGQTYEQYF
clone size: .; J gene: TRBJ2-1; V gene: TRBV7-3; CDR3 protein: CASSLLGGDRGLHGGSYNEQFF
clone size: .; J gene: TRBJ2-7; V gene: TRBV6-2/TRBV6-3; CDR3 protein: CASSYSRPSGPYEQYF
clone size: .; J gene: TRBJ1-1; V gene: TRBV11-3; CDR3 protein: CASSYYGQGLNTEAFF
clone size: few; J gene: TRBJ1-2; V gene: TRBV19; CDR3 protein: CATQGHRGYTF
clone size: .; J gene: TRBJ1-1; V gene: TRBV2; CDR3 protein: CASSNGQGKTEAFF